This entry lists 11 T cell receptor beta chains sequenced from one sample in a study of shared clonotypes between healthy human individuals. This table comes from immunoSEQ multiplex PCR, and its TCRdb copy is limited to in-frame clones, with some not included. This table holds over a million clones, roughly 96% found once. The specimen was naive CD4+ T cells sorted from blood. Subset here: CD45RA+ positively selected. The receptors stem from a man aged 30 to 45 in good health.

This clone was seen more than once but under ten times. The V call is TRBV6-1, the J call TRBJ1-4, with D maybe TRBD1 (6 bases). From germline, CDR1 is MNHNS and CDR2 SASEGT. This CDR3 contains 15 residues. Between the trimmed V and J ends, which lost 4 bases and 8 bases, there was a span of 17 bases. Written as DNA, the CDR3 is TGTGCCAGCAGTGGGCACAGGGCGGATCGGGAAAAACTGTTTTTT. Residues: CASSGHRADREKLFF.

The chain employs TRBV11-2 and TRBJ2-7; possible D gene TRBD2, 5 bases. Trimming pared 3 bases from V and 0 bases from J, leaving 9 bases between. The CDR3 totals 14 residues. Germline assignment: CDR1 SGHAT and CDR2 FQNNGV. The CDR3 DNA follows: TGTGCCAGCAGCTTTCCGGGGAGCTCCTACGAGCAGTACTTC. Its protein product is CASSFPGSSYEQYF. The entire variable domain, with the rest obtained from reference TRBV11-2 and TRBJ2-7, is as follows: EAGVAQSPRYKIIEKRQSVAFWCNPISGHATLYWYQQILGQGPKLLIQFQNNGVVDDSQLPKDRFSAERLKGVDSTLKIQPAKLEDSAVYLCASSFPGSSYEQYFGPGTRLTVT.

The V gene is TRBV7-9, the J gene TRBJ1-5, with a tentative D call TRBD1 (5 bases). Trimming pared 6 bases from V and 3 bases from J, leaving 9 bases between. Per the germline V gene, CDR1 is SEHNR and CDR2 is FQNEAQ (reference sequence). CDR3 size: 13 residues. The CDR3 protein is CASRKGSNQPQHF. CDR3 nucleotides: TGTGCCAGCAGGAAGGGGTCCAATCAGCCCCAGCATTTT.

Regarding this clone: The germline gene is not matched at one end of the junction; a read error may be the cause. The rearrangement uses TRBV11-1 and TRBJ2-5; D is perhaps TRBD2 (5 bases). This CDR3 comprises 14 residues. Germline V gives CDR1 SGHAT, CDR2 FQDESV (reference sequence). CDR3 bases: TGTGCCAGCAGCCTAGCTCCCTCCCAAGAGACCCAGTACTTC. This gives the protein CASSLAPSQETQYF.

The rearrangement uses TRBV2 and TRBJ1-1; weak D call: TRBD1 (6 bases). CDR1 SNHLY and CDR2 FYNNEI come from the germline V gene. The CDR3 sequence is 17 residues long. V was trimmed by 3 bases and J by 0 bases, leaving 17 bases between them. The DNA for the CDR3 is TGTGCCAGCAGTGAGGGGGCGACTCGGCCGATGAACACTGAAGCTTTCTTT. It codes for CASSEGATRPMNTEAFF.

The chain is built from TRBV5-4 and TRBJ2-3; TRBD2 is a possible D gene (5 bases). Trimming took 4 bases from V and 2 from J, leaving 11 bases between them. CDR1 is SGHNT, CDR2 YYREEE, per germline (reference sequence). The length of the CDR3 is 14 residues. Written as DNA, the CDR3 is TGTGCCAGCAGCCCGAGGGTGGACACAGATACGCAGTATTTT. Its protein is CASSPRVDTDTQYF. Together with reference TRBV5-4 and TRBJ2-3, the CDR3 gives the full variable domain: ETGVTQSPTHLIKTRGQQVTLRCSSQSGHNTVSWYQQALGQGPQFIFQYYREEENGRGNFPPRFSGLQFPNYSSELNVNALELDDSALYLCASSPRVDTDTQYFGPGTRLTVL.

The chain recombines TRBV27 with TRBJ2-6; 10 bases align to TRBD1. Germline CDR1 is MNHEY and CDR2 is SMNVEV (reference sequence). The junction had 6 bases not matched to a gene; V was cut back by 2 bases and J by 2 bases. The CDR3 runs to 18 residues. The CDR3 DNA is TGTGCCAGCAGTTTAGTCGGACAGGGGGTAACTGGGGCCAACGTCCTGACTTTC. This encodes CASSLVGQGVTGANVLTF.

The chain joins TRBV15 to TRBJ2-1; D may be TRBD2 (6 bases). Germline CDR1 reads LNHNV; CDR2 reads YYDKDF (reference sequence). Trimming stripped 4 bases from V and 8 bases from J, with 15 bases between. The CDR3 loop spans 14 amino acids. Here the CDR3 DNA reads TGTGCCACCAGCAAAGTGCGGGGTCCCGATGAGCAGTTCTTC. It translates to CATSKVRGPDEQFF.

The chain combines TRBV15 with TRBJ2-3, with 14 bases lining up with TRBD2. V trimming: 3 bases; J trimming: 14 bases; junction bases outside the gene matches: 10. The V gene's germline CDR1 is LNHNV and CDR2 YYDKDF (reference sequence). The CDR3 covers 15 residues. The CDR3 loop is CATSRGLAGEAHSYF. The CDR3 DNA is TGTGCCACCAGCAGGGGACTAGCGGGAGAAGCCCATTCGTATTTT.

In this sample, this clone turned up a few times. Other nucleotide sequences from this sample produce the same CDR3. This chain joins TRBV14 and TRBJ2-7; D ambiguous. With 1 base removed from V and 3 bases from J, the gap between germline ends came to 7 bases. The CDR3 totals 13 residues. From germline, CDR1 is SGHDN and CDR2 FVKESK. The CDR3 loop reads CASSQVPGYEQYF. In DNA, the CDR3 is TGTGCCAGCAGCCAAGTGCCGGGCTACGAGCAGTACTTC.

The chain recombines TRBV5-1 with TRBJ2-3; 7 bases are shared with TRBD2. The CDR3 sequence is 13 residues long. CDR1 and CDR2 (germline): SGHRS, YFSETQ. J was trimmed by 6 bases and V by 4 bases; bases with no gene match: 5. The CDR3 region is CASSPLGGDTQYF. The CDR3 DNA sequence: TGCGCCAGCAGCCCGCTGGGGGGGGATACGCAGTATTTT. The full variable domain, its missing parts supplied by reference TRBV5-1 and TRBJ2-3, is KAGVTQTPRYLIKTRGQQVTLSCSPISGHRSVSWYQQTPGQGLQFLFEYFSETQRNKGNFPGRFSGRQFSNSRSEMNVSTLELGDSALYLCASSPLGGDTQYFGPGTRLTVL.